This T cell receptor beta chain derives from a study of shared clonotypes between healthy human individuals (dated by TCRdb to about 2020). Background on the whole study: A couple of women and three men aged 18 to 49 years were included in the cohort. Different laboratories and diverse techniques were used to prepare libraries and sequence TCR repertoires, to increase sequencing depth and limit assay-specific biases. Per donor, leukapheresis produced somewhere between about 0.85 and 9.5 billion PBMCs. The study deeply sequenced blood TCR repertoires of roughly five healthy adults to estimate repertoire size and the extent of clonotype sharing between individuals. For each donor, three plates each were used for CD4 naive and CD4 memory, two plates were used for CD8 naive, and one plate was used for CD8 memory. Overall results and qualifications from the work: Incomplete sequencing was indicated by rarefaction of sorted-subset datasets, despite the large sequencing depth. Higher generation probabilities were observed for clonotypes shared by all four sorted-subset donors than for non-shared clonotypes. Because the study included a small number of donors, the genetic and exposure-history diversity represented was limited. Sampling was restricted to blood, and TCR repertoires in tissues likely differ from the TCR repertoires found in blood. When a few donors were compared, the shared fraction of clonotypes was about 5.5% for naive CD4, around 3.6% for naive CD8, more than 2% for memory CD4, and about 0.36% for memory CD8. Pairwise subsampling led to the expectation that sequencing depth would affect the degree of clonotype sharing among donors. Estimated clonotype richness was generally larger for naive than for memory subsets.

CD8 naive samples consisted of CD45RO-negative cells that were positively selected for CCR7, yielding a CD45RA+CCR7+ population without TemRA cells. The donors were healthy, HIV-negative adults who had no recently reported acute infections or vaccinations. Every donor was a Caucasian adult living in Nashville, Tennessee, USA. After blood collection by leukapheresis, PBMCs were isolated using Ficoll-Histopaque density gradient centrifugation and then cryopreserved in the vapor phase of liquid nitrogen. Analytical flow cytometry was used to check the purity and quantity of every magnetically sorted T cell population. Genomic DNA was isolated from every sorted fraction and measured by UV absorbance on a Nanodrop 2000c. Inclusive of the bounding cysteine and phenylalanine, the CDR3 is 15 residues long. Only CDR3 DNA is held: 45 bases, read in frame from base 1. The germline V gene specifies SGHDT as CDR1 and YYEEEE as CDR2. Trimming removed 3 bases from V and 2 bases from J; the gene matches leave 7 bases unexplained.

On this clone itself: What this receptor recognizes is not known. No base-level quality is on record; no much larger clone is a single base apart.

Using the deep immunoSEQ assay, TCR CDR3 regions were amplified from genomic DNA by multiplex PCR. Extracted genomic DNA from each cell subset was spread evenly across all wells of several immunoSEQ 96-well plates, with each plate serving as a replicate. For sorted subsets, approximately 0.2 ug of genomic DNA, equivalent to 25,000 to 35,000 T cell genomes, went into each replicate PCR. The purified libraries were quantified using a Qubit 3.0 fluorometer, sized with a Bioanalyzer 2100, and then quantified again using the KAPA Library Quantification kit. A separate single-read 150-cycle Illumina NextSeq 550 flow cell was used to sequence each immunoSEQ 96-well plate. The original pipeline was this. Because only junctional sequences without quality scores were contained in the immunoSEQ output, filtering matching that applied to full-length reads could not be performed. Sequences were annotated with PyIR, a Python wrapper for IgBLAST v1.9, and V/J genes and CDR3 were assigned using IMGT germline references. Reads with weak V/J assignments (E-value above 1e-6), missing CDR3, stop codons, out-of-frame junctions, or ambiguous translated residues were removed. V3J clonotypes were defined as sequences sharing the same inferred V gene, J gene, and CDR3 amino acid sequence. Percentage overlap between repertoires was calculated by dividing the number of shared unique clonotypes by the size of the smaller repertoire. RTK rarefaction, the Chao1 estimator, and Recon v2.1 estimates of unobserved clonotypes were used to assess repertoire richness. Generation probabilities for all TCRbeta clonotypes obtained by the gDNA method from a few donors were computed using OLGA. TCRdb carries this immuneACCESS record with in-frame sequences only. Its versions omit some clonotypes, under half of them owing to an unresolved V gene in the studies checked, with the rest unexplained. V and J calls and clone size follow that table, whereas D and trimming were derived from the DNA. Counted in this sample were roughly 2,000,000 clones; about 95% of them appeared once. The ten largest clones represent roughly 1.2% of the sample.

Rearrangement joined TRBV5-6 to TRBJ2-7, and 8 junctional nucleotides match TRBD1. The receptor was derived from a man aged 18 to 30 in good health. The sequenced material came from naive CD8+ T cells sorted from blood. This specimen's cell subset or site label, interpreted: CD45RA+CCR7+. The bases read TGTGCCAGCAGCTCGGGGACAGGCTGGGCCTACGAGCAGTACTTC. The encoded protein is CASSSGTGWAYEQYF. The variable domain in full, with residues beyond the CDR3 obtained from the reference TRBV5-6 and TRBJ2-7 genes, is DAGVTQSPTHLIKTRGQQVTLRCSPKSGHDTVSWYQQALGQGPQFIFQYYEEEERQRGNFPDRFSGHQFPNYSSELNVNALLLGDSALYLCASSSGTGWAYEQYFGPGTRLTVT.